This T cell receptor (beta chain) originates from a study of blood T cell repertoires in COVID-19. The overall study: The United States, Italy and Spain provided the acute and convalescent COVID-19 samples. The cDNA or gDNA used as material had been derived from T cells, B-cell-depleted T cells, or PBMCs.

The V gene's germline CDR1 is LGHDT and CDR2 YNNKEL (reference sequence). Trimming took 0 bases from V and 6 from J; bases not matched to a gene: 6. This CDR3 is 15 amino acids long. Original analysis: Estimated nucleated cell counts came from reference gene primer amplification. Clones were read by immunoSEQ multiplex PCR, and TCRdb kept only the in-frame ones, dropping some. Clonal size and the V and J genes are those of that table, whereas D and trimming came from the DNA. This sample yields tens of thousands of clones, of which 88% are seen a single time; 4% to 5.5% belongs to the top ten. Sample: peripheral blood. V and J are TRBV3-1 (or the pseudogene TRBV3-2) and TRBJ1-2; 8 nucleotides align to TRBD1. This clonotype was obtained from a human donor in a cohort sampled during active COVID-19. This chain's CDR3 is CASSQDGGQGHGYTF. CDR3 in DNA: TGTGCCAGCAGCCAAGACGGCGGACAGGGCCATGGCTACACCTTC.